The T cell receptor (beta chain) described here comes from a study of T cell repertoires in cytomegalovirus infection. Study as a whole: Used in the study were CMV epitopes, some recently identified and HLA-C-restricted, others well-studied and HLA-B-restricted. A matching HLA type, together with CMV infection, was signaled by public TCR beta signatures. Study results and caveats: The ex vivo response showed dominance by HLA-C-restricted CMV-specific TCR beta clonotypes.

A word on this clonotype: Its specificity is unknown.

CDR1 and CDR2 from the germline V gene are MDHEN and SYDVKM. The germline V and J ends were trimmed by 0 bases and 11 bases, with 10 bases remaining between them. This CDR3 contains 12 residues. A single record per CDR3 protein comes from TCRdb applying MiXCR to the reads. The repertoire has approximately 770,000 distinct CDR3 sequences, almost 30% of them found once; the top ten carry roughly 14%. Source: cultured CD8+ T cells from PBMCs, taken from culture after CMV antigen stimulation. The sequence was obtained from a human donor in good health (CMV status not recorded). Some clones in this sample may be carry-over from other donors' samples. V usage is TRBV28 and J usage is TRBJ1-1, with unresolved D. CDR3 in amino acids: CASSLWGLEAFF. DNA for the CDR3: TGTGCCAGCAGTTTATGGGGTCTTGAGGCTTTCTTT.